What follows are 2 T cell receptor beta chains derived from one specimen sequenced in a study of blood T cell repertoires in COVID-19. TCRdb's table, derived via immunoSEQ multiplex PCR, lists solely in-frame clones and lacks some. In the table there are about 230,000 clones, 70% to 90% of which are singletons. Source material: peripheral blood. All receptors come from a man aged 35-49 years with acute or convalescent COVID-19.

The CDR3 DNA sequence: TGTGCCAGCAGCGCGGGACAGGGGGAGTACGAGCAGTACTTC. This translates into CASSAGQGEYEQYF. The rearrangement uses TRBV13 and TRBJ2-7, with TRBD1 matching 11 bases. Germline V lookup: CDR1 PRHDT, CDR2 FYEKMQ (reference sequence). V lost 5 bases to trimming and J lost 4 bases; unmatched junction nucleotides: 4. The CDR3 spans 14 residues.

CDR3 loop: CAILRINYGYTF. CDR3 coding DNA: TGTGCCATCCTAAGAATTAACTATGGCTACACCTTC. The V gene is TRBV12-3 or TRBV12-4, the J gene TRBJ1-2, with D unclear. V was pared by 10 bases and J by 1 base, with 10 bases between. The CDR3 is made up of 12 amino acids.